Listed here are 27 T cell receptor beta chains from one sample, sequenced in a study of blood T cells in healthy people across ages. PCR was performed a second time for roughly 6 to 12 cycles using a sample-barcoded 5' primer and a J-beta primer mix. One entry per CDR3 protein results from TCRdb running MiXCR on the 5' RACE reads. This repertoire shows roughly 1,100,000 distinct CDR3 sequences, under 30% found once; its top ten account for about 0.8%. The same sample was also studied in work on T cells of mothers and their children.

Sequencing input: blood. All receptors come from a girl aged 2 to 9 in good health.

There are a few counts of this clonotype. The gene calls are TRBV7-2 and TRBJ2-1; 7 positions match TRBD1. The CDR3 has 13 amino acids. Germline CDR1 and CDR2: SGHTA and FQGNSA. With V trimmed by 5 bases and J by 12 bases, 10 bases remained unmatched. The CDR3 DNA follows: TGTGCCAGCAGCCAGTACAGGGGTTCGGGGCAGTTCTTC. Its translation: CASSQYRGSGQFF.

This chain connects TRBV7-2 to TRBJ2-7, with TRBD1 matching over 7 bases. This CDR3 has 14 amino acids. Germline values: CDR1 SGHTA, CDR2 FQGNSA. Germline trimming cut 5 bases from V and 0 bases from J; bases unmatched to any gene: 4. The CDR3 spells CASSQGQTSYEQYF. The CDR3 nucleotides read TGTGCCAGCAGCCAGGGACAGACCTCCTACGAGCAGTACTTC.

This clonotype was picked up a small number of times. The J gene is TRBJ2-7, the V gene TRBV4-1, with D unresolved. Germline V gene data show CDR1 as MGHRA and CDR2 as YSYEKL. The CDR3 is made up of 14 amino acids. V lost 8 bases to trimming and J lost 0 bases, with 14 bases between them. The CDR3 region has the DNA TGCGCCAGCGCGTCGAGCGTTTTCTCCTACGAGCAGTACTTC. Amino acids: CASASSVFSYEQYF.

The rearrangement joins TRBV3-1 to TRBJ2-7; possible D gene TRBD1, 5 bases. V lost 1 base to trimming and J lost 6 bases, with 19 bases between them. The CDR3 is 16 amino acids. Germline V gene lookup returns CDR1 LGHDT and CDR2 YNNKEL (reference sequence). This CDR3 reads CASSQVLPSTQGEQYF. The CDR3 coding sequence is TGTGCCAGCAGCCAAGTCCTTCCGAGCACTCAGGGCGAGCAGTACTTC.

This CDR3 reads CASSPITSGDTDTQYF. CDR3 sequence (DNA): TGCGCCAGCAGCCCGATTACTAGCGGGGACACAGATACGCAGTATTTT. The chain joins TRBV5-1 to TRBJ2-3; 10 nucleotides agree with TRBD2. The germline gives CDR1 SGHRS, CDR2 YFSETQ. Trimming cost V 4 bases and J 2 bases; bases outside gene matches: 7. The CDR3 is 16 amino acids.

This chain links TRBV20-1 with TRBJ2-7; 7 nucleotides agree with TRBD1. J lost 1 base, V lost 5 bases, and 14 bases had no gene match. Germline V lookup: CDR1 DFQATT, CDR2 SNEGSKA (reference sequence). CDR3 length: 16 amino acids. The CDR3 nucleotides read TGCAGTGCTGGGGGTAAACAGGGGACGAAGTCCTACGAGCAGTACTTC. It specifies CSAGGKQGTKSYEQYF.

Many counts were recorded for this clonotype. This chain connects TRBV12-3 or TRBV12-4 to TRBJ2-5, with 12 bases matching TRBD2. The junction had 4 bases not matched to a gene; V was cut back by 6 bases and J by 5 bases. The CDR3 spans 14 residues. The CDR3 nucleotides are TGTGCCAGCAGCCGACTAGCGGGAGTTGAGACCCAGTACTTC. Protein: CASSRLAGVETQYF.

The CDR3 coding sequence is TGCGCCAGCAGCCAAGGACCAGATGTTCTTGAAAAACTGTTTTTT. This codes for CASSQGPDVLEKLFF. The chain is built from TRBV4-1 and TRBJ1-4; no clear D gene. V was clipped by 1 base and J by 7 bases, with 13 bases between them. CDR1 and CDR2 (germline): MGHRA, YSYEKL. This CDR3 is 15 amino acids long.

V usage is TRBV28 and J usage is TRBJ2-7; possibly TRBD1 for D (5 bases). This CDR3 region has 11 residues. V was trimmed by 10 bases and J by 1 base, leaving 8 bases between them. Germline-derived CDR1 and CDR2 are MDHEN and SYDVKM. For the CDR3, the DNA is TGTGCCACGCAGGGTTCCTACGAGCAGTACTTC. Encoded protein: CATQGSYEQYF.

This clonotype has just a few counts. The chain combines TRBV12-3 or TRBV12-4 with TRBJ2-3; weak D call: TRBD1 (5 bases). The germline V and J ends were trimmed by 3 bases and 1 base, with 14 bases remaining between them. The CDR3 length is 16 residues. As DNA, the CDR3 is TGTGCCAGCAGTTTTGGCAGGGCAGATGGCACAGATACGCAGTATTTT. Encoded protein: CASSFGRADGTDTQYF.

A remark on this clonotype: Relative to the germline gene, one junction end is altered; a read error may explain this. The V and J genes are TRBV12-3 or TRBV12-4 and TRBJ1-1, with TRBD1 identical over 7 bases. This CDR3 comprises 14 residues. CDR3 amino acids: CASSRQGGYTEAFF. The CDR3 coding sequence is TGTGCCAGCAGCCGACAGGGAGGGTACACTGAAGCCTTCTTT.

The V and J genes are TRBV5-1 and TRBJ2-2; D remains ambiguous. V shed 2 bases and J shed 0 bases, with 8 bases lying between them. The CDR3 consists of 15 residues. Per germline, CDR1 SGHRS and CDR2 YFSETQ. The chain's CDR3 is CASSFRSANTGELFF. The CDR3 DNA reads TGCGCCAGCAGCTTCCGTTCCGCGAACACCGGGGAGCTGTTTTTT.

A few counts support this clonotype. The chain uses TRBV10-3 and TRBJ1-1; D unresolved. Germline V gives CDR1 ENHRY, CDR2 SYGVKD. The V gene lost 4 bases and the J gene lost 1 base, with 10 bases spanning the gap. The CDR3 consists of 14 residues. CDR3 coding DNA: TGTGCCATCAGTGTTGTGGCGGGGAACACTGAAGCTTTCTTT. The encoded protein is CAISVVAGNTEAFF.

Concerning this clonotype: One end of the junction is discordant with germline, which a read error may explain. This chain uses TRBV27 with TRBJ1-2, with D possibly being TRBD1 (5 bases). This CDR3 is built from 15 residues. In germline, CDR1 is MNHEY, CDR2 SMNVEV (reference sequence). The CDR3 is CASTNAPGGIYGCTF. The CDR3 bases are TGTGCCAGCACCAACGCCCCGGGGGGGATCTATGGCTGCACCTTC.

This rearrangement joins TRBV3-1 to TRBJ2-5; D is uncertain. The V and J ends lost 2 bases and 1 base respectively, with 5 bases between them. The CDR3 is made up of 13 amino acids. Germline CDR1 LGHDT, CDR2 YNNKEL (reference sequence). CDR3 nucleotides: TGTGCCAGCAGCCAACTGGTCCAAGAGACCCAGTACTTC. Residues: CASSQLVQETQYF.

The sample holds a few counts of this clonotype. The chain has TRBV7-2 and TRBJ2-3, with D uncertain. CDR3 length equals 13 residues. Trimming took off 2 bases at V and 4 bases at J, with 7 bases between the two ends. The germline CDR1 and CDR2 sequences are SGHTA and FQGNSA. The CDR3 DNA reads TGTGCCAGCAGCTTAAATTTGGCAGATACGCAGTATTTT. Translating it yields CASSLNLADTQYF.

V gene TRBV21-1 combines with J gene TRBJ1-5. TRBV21-1 counts as a pseudogene. The CDR3 consists of 14 residues. The CDR3 loop is CASSKRQTYQPQHF. CDR3 nucleotide sequence: TGTGCCAGCAGCAAAAGGCAAACTTATCAGCCCCAGCATTTT.

This clonotype has a count of ten or more. The chain has TRBV12-3 or TRBV12-4 and TRBJ1-1, with a possible D match to TRBD1 (5 bases). Deletions cut 6 bases from V and 4 bases from J, with 15 bases between. This CDR3 comprises 14 residues. This chain's CDR3 is CASSHGGSSTEAFF. CDR3 nucleotide sequence: TGTGCCAGCAGCCACGGGGGTTCCAGCACTGAAGCTTTCTTT.

The chain joins TRBV5-5 to TRBJ1-2; D is possibly TRBD1 (5 bases). V was trimmed by 1 base and J by 0 bases, leaving 7 bases between them. In germline, CDR1 is SGHKS, CDR2 YYEKEE (reference sequence). The CDR3 contains 14 residues. The CDR3 DNA is TGTGCCAGCAGCTTGTCAGGGCCTAACTATGGCTACACCTTC. Translating gives CASSLSGPNYGYTF.

The V and J genes are TRBV7-9 and TRBJ2-1; D is perhaps TRBD1 or TRBD2 (6 bases each). The tail of the sequence fits TRBJ2-5 better, so the J call may be wrong. This CDR3 comprises 16 residues. CDR1 and CDR2 (germline): SEHNR, FQNEAQ (reference sequence). CDR3 nucleotides: TGTGCCAGCAGTCAAGTGAACAGGGAATTCGGGGGGACCCAGTACTTC. Amino acid sequence: CASSQVNREFGGTQYF.

This clonotype was found a few times. This chain connects TRBV11-2 to TRBJ2-1; 10 bases are a match to TRBD1. The CDR3 sequence is 17 residues long. J lost 2 bases, V lost 2 bases, and 6 bases had no gene match. In germline, CDR1 is SGHAT, CDR2 FQNNGV. CDR3 residues: CASSLRRGTGAYNEQFF. The CDR3 DNA is TGTGCCAGCAGCTTACGTCGGGGGACAGGGGCCTACAATGAGCAGTTCTTC.

The chain uses TRBV3-1 and TRBJ2-2, with unresolved D. The V gene lost 1 base and the J gene lost 3 bases, with 6 bases spanning the gap. The length of the CDR3 is 14 residues. Germline-derived CDR1 and CDR2 are LGHDT and YNNKEL (reference sequence). CDR3 protein: CASSQVSDTGELFF. The CDR3, as DNA: TGTGCCAGCAGCCAAGTTTCAGACACCGGGGAGCTGTTTTTT.

A remark on this clonotype: Its ends do not fully match the called genes, so a read error is possible. The chain carries TRBV7-6 and TRBJ2-5; 9 bases agree with TRBD2. The DNA end lines up better with TRBJ2-1; the J call may be wrong. Germline-derived CDR1 and CDR2 are SGHVS and FNYEAQ. The CDR3 contains 14 residues. CDR3 DNA sequence: TGTGCCAGCAGCGTAGCGGGAGATAGTGATGAGCAGTTCTTC. Amino acid sequence: CASSVAGDSDEQFF.

The J gene is TRBJ2-5, the V gene TRBV3-1; D is unresolved. Near its end, the DNA agrees better with TRBJ2-1, so the J call may be wrong. Germline CDR1 and CDR2: LGHDT and YNNKEL (reference sequence). This CDR3 spans 13 amino acids. CDR3 amino acids: CASSQPLRNEQFF. Written as DNA, the CDR3 is TGTGCCAGCAGCCAACCGCTTAGGAATGAGCAGTTCTTC.

Note on this clonotype: The junction and the germline gene differ at one end; a read error may be behind it. The chain uses TRBV7-8 and TRBJ2-5, with D perhaps TRBD2 (6 bases). The J call may be wrong; the DNA end is better matched by TRBJ2-1. Per the germline V gene, CDR1 is SGHVS and CDR2 is FQNEAQ. This CDR3 contains 15 residues. The CDR3 region is CANSLGKLAANEQFF. The CDR3 nucleotides are TGTGCCAACAGCTTAGGGAAACTAGCTGCCAATGAGCAGTTCTTC.

The J gene is TRBJ2-5, the V gene TRBV5-1, with TRBD2 matching over 12 bases. The assigned J gene may be wrong: the sequence end matches TRBJ2-1 better. Per germline, CDR1 SGHRS and CDR2 YFSETQ. This CDR3 has 17 amino acids. CDR3 DNA sequence: TGCGCCAGCAGTCCCAAGAAGACTAGCGGGGGATCCAATGAGCAGTTCTTC. Protein product: CASSPKKTSGGSNEQFF.

This clonotype was seen more than once but under ten times. The chain links TRBV4-1 to TRBJ2-1; 8 bases align to TRBD2. V trimming: 2 bases; J trimming: 8 bases; junction bases outside the gene matches: 2. Germline V gene sequence: CDR1 MGHRA, CDR2 YSYEKL. The CDR3 covers 13 residues. CDR3 region: CASSQREGYEQFF. The CDR3 bases are TGCGCCAGCAGCCAACGGGAGGGATATGAGCAGTTCTTC.